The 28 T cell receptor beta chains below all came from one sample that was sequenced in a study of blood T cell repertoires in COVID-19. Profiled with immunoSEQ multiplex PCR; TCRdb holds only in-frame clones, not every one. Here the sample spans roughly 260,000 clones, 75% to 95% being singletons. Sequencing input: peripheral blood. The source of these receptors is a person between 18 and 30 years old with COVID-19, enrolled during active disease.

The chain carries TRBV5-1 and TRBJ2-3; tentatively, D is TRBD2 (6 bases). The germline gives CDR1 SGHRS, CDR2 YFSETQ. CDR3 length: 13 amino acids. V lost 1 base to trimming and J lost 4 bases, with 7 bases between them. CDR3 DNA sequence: TGCGCCAGCAGCTTGTGGGAGGCAGATACGCAGTATTTT. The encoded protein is CASSLWEADTQYF.

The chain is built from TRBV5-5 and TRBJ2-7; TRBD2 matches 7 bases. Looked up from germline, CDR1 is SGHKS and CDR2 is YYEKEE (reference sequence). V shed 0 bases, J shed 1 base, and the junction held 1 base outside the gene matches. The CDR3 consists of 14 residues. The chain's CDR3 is CASSLGAGSYEQYF. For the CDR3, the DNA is TGTGCCAGCAGCTTGGGAGCGGGGTCCTACGAGCAGTACTTC.

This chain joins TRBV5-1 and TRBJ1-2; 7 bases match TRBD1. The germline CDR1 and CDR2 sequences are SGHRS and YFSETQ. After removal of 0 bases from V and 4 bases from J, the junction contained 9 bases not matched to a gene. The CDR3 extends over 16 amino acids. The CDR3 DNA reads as TGCGCCAGCAGCTTGGCCTTCGGACAGGCGCCCTATGGCTACACCTTC. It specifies CASSLAFGQAPYGYTF.

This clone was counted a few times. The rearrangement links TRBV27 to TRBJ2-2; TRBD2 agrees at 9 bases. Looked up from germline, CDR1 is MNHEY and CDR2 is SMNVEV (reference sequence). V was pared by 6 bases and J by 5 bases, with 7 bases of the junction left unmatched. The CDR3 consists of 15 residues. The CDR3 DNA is TGTGCCAGCAGAACCATAGCGGGAGAGACCGGGGAGCTGTTTTTT. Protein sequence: CASRTIAGETGELFF.

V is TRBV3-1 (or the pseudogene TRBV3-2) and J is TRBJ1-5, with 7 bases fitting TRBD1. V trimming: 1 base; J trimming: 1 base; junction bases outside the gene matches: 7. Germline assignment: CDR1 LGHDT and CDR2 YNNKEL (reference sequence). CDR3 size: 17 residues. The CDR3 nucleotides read TGTGCCAGCAGCCAAGGACAGGGTGAGGGAAGCAATCAGCCCCAGCATTTT. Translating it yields CASSQGQGEGSNQPQHF.

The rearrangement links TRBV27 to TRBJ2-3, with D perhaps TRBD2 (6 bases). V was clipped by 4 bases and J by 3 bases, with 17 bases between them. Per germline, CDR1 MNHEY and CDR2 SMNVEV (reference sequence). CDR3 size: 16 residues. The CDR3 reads CASSSLAPHGTDTQYF. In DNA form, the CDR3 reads TGTGCCAGCAGTTCACTAGCACCTCACGGAACAGATACGCAGTATTTT.

The CDR3 bases are TGTGCCAGCAGCCAATCACTAGAGGTGGGAGATACGCAGTATTTT. This encodes CASSQSLEVGDTQYF. J is TRBJ2-3 and V is TRBV3-1 (or the pseudogene TRBV3-2), with a tentative D call TRBD2 (5 bases). Per germline, CDR1 LGHDT and CDR2 YNNKEL (reference sequence). The CDR3 sequence is 15 residues long. V gave up 2 bases and J gave up 5 bases, with 14 bases separating them.

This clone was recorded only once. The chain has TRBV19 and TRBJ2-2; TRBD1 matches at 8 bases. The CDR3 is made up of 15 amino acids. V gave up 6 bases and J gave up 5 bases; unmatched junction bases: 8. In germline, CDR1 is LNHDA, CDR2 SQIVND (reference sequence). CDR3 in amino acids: CASRAPTGVTGELFF. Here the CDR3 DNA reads TGTGCCAGTAGGGCCCCGACAGGGGTGACCGGGGAGCTGTTTTTT.

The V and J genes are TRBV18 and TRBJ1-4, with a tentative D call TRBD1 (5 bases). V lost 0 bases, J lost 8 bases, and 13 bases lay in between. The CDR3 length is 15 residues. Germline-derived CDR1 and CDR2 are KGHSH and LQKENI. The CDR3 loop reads CASSPPSAGREKLFF. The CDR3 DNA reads TGTGCCAGCTCACCACCGTCGGCAGGGAGGGAAAAACTGTTTTTT.

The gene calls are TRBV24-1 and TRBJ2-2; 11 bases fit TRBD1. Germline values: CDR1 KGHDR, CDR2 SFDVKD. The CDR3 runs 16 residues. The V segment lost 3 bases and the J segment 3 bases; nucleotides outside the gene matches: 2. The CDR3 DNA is TGTGCCACCAGTGATAGGGACAGGGGGGACACCGGGGAGCTGTTTTTT. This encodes CATSDRDRGDTGELFF.

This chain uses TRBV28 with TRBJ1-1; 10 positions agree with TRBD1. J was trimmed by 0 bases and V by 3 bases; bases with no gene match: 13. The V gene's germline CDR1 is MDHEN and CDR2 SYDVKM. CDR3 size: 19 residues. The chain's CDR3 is CASSLWVDRGSGMNTEAFF. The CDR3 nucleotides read TGTGCCAGCAGTTTGTGGGTGGACAGGGGGTCCGGAATGAACACTGAAGCTTTCTTT.

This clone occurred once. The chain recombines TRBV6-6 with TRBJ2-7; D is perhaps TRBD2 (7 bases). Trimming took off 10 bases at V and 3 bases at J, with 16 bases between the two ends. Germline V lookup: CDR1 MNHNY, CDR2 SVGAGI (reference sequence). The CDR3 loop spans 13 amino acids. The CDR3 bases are TGTGCCACAGGGGAGGGGGTGAGCTACGAGCAGTACTTC. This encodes CATGEGVSYEQYF.

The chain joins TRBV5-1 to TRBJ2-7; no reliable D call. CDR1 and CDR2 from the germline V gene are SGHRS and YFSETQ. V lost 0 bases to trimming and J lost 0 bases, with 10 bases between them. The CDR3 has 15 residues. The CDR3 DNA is TGCGCCAGCAGCTTGGGAGGTGTTAACTCCTACGAGCAGTACTTC. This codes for CASSLGGVNSYEQYF.

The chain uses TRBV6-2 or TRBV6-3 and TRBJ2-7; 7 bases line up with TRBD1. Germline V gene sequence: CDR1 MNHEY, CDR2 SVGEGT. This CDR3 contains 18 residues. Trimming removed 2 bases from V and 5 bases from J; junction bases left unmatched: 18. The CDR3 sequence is CASSYTTSGTVRVHEQYF. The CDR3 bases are TGTGCCAGCAGTTACACGACATCTGGGACAGTCAGGGTGCACGAGCAGTACTTC.

The CDR3 sequence is CASSSLQGTNTGELFF. The CDR3 nucleotides read TGTGCCAGCAGCTCATTACAGGGTACGAACACCGGGGAGCTGTTTTTT. This rearrangement joins TRBV7-9 to TRBJ2-2; D possibly corresponds to TRBD1 (6 bases). CDR1 SEHNR and CDR2 FQNEAQ come from the germline V gene (reference sequence). The CDR3 covers 16 residues. Trimming pared 4 bases from V and 0 bases from J, leaving 12 bases between.

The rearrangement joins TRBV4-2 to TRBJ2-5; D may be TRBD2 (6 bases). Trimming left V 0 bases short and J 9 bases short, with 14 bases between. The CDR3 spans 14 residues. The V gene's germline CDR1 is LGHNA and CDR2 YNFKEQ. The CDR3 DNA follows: TGTGCCAGCAGCCAAGATGCGCCTACGGGGGCCCAGTACTTC. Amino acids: CASSQDAPTGAQYF.

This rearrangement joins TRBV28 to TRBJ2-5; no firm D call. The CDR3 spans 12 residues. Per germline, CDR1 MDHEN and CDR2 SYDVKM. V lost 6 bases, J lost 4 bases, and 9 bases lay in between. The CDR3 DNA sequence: TGTGCCAGCAGCCAGGCCTTAGAGACCCAGTACTTC. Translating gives CASSQALETQYF.

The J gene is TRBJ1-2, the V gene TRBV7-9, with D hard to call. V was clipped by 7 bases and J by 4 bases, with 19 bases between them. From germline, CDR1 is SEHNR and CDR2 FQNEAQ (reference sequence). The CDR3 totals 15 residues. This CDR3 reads CASTSPSATAYGYTF. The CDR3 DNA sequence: TGTGCCAGCACCTCCCCCTCCGCCACAGCCTATGGCTACACCTTC. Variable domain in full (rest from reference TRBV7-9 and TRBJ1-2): DTGVSQNPRHKITKRGQNVTFRCDPISEHNRLYWYRQTLGQGPEFLTYFQNEAQLEKSRLLSDRFSAERPKGSFSTLEIQRTEQGDSAMYLCASTSPSATAYGYTFGSGTRLTVV.

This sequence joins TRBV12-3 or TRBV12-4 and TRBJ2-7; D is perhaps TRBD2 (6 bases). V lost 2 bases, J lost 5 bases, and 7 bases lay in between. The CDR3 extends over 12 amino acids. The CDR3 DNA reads TGTGCCAGCAGTTTACGGGGGAACGAGCAGTACTTC. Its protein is CASSLRGNEQYF.

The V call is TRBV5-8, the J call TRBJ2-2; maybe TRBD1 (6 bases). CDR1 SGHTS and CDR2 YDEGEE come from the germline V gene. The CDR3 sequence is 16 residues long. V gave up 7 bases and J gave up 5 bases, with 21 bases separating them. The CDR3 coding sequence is TGTGCCAGCCCCACGTGGGGCGAAAGGGGGACCGGGGAGCTGTTTTTT. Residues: CASPTWGERGTGELFF.

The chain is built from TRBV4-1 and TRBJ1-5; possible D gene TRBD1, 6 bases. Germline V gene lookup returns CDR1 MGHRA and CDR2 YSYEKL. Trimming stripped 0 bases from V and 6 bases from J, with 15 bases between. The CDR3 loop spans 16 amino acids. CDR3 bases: TGCGCCAGCAGCCAAGATTTCACAGGGTTTTTTCAGCCCCAGCATTTT. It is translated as CASSQDFTGFFQPQHF.

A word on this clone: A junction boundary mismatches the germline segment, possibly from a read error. This CDR3 is CSVVDPDPQYF. CDR3 in DNA: TGCAGCGTTGTAGATCCAGATCCGCAGTATTTT. The chain combines TRBV29-1 with TRBJ2-3; D not certain. CDR1 is SQVTM and CDR2 is ANQGSEA in the germline V gene. The length of the CDR3 is 11 residues.

The CDR3 loop reads CASSIGPGETDTQYF. CDR3 DNA: TGTGCCAGCAGCATAGGCCCCGGGGAGACAGATACGCAGTATTTT. The rearrangement links TRBV5-8 to TRBJ2-3; possibly TRBD2 for D (5 bases). Germline V gene lookup returns CDR1 SGHTS and CDR2 YDEGEE. V dropped 4 bases and J dropped 3 bases, with 15 bases sitting between them. The CDR3 is 15 residues long.

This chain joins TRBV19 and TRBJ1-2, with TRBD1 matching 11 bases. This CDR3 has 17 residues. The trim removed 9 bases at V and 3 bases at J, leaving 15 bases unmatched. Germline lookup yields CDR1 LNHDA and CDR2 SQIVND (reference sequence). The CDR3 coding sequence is TGTGCCAGCCAGGGGTTGCTGGGACAGGGGGTTTACTATGGCTACACCTTC. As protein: CASQGLLGQGVYYGYTF.

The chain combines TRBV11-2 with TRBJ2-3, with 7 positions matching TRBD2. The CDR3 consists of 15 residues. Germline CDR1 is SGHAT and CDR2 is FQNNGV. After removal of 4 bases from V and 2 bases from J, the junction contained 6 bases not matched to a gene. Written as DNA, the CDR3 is TGTGCCAGCAGCTCTTCCGGGACTAACACAGATACGCAGTATTTT. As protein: CASSSSGTNTDTQYF.

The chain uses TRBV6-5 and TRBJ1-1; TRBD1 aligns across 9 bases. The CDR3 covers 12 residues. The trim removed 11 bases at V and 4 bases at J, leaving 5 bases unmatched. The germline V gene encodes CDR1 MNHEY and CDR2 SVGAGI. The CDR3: CAVRQGGTEAFF. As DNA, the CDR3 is TGTGCCGTTAGACAGGGGGGCACTGAAGCTTTCTTT.

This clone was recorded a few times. CDR3 sequence: CASPGQGLIGYTF. CDR3 coding DNA: TGTGCCTCTCCGGGACAGGGGTTAATTGGCTACACCTTC. The V and J genes are TRBV2 and TRBJ1-2, with TRBD1 matching over 10 bases. Germline lookup yields CDR1 SNHLY and CDR2 FYNNEI. CDR3 size: 13 residues. V shed 11 bases and J 7 bases; nucleotides not matched to a gene: 10.

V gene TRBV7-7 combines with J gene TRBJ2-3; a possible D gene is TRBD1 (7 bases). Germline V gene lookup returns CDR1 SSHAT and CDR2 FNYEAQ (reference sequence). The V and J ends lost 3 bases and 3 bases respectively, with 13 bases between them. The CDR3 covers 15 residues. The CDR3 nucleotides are TGTGCCAGCAGCTTCAGGGGGGCGCAGACAGATACGCAGTATTTT. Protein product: CASSFRGAQTDTQYF.